Below are 26 T cell receptor beta chains sequenced from a single sample in a study of metastatic and nonmetastatic thyroid tumors (dated by TCRdb to the early 2020s). Before undergoing thyroid surgery, none of the patients had been given any kind of treatment. Receptors were amplified or captured by PCR. TCRdb records Illumina HiSeq 4000 as the sequencer. The raw public data were reprocessed by TCRdb itself: fastp quality trimming at Q25, MiXCR clonotype calling, in-frame beta chains only. Recorded for this sample are over 15,000 clones; around 26% of them occurred a single time. The leading ten clones occupy around 14% of the sample. Sequencing was carried out using tumor tissue. These receptors all stem from a female donor with papillary thyroid cancer or a benign thyroid nodule (not recorded which). Some clones in this sample may be carry-over from other donors' samples.

This clone occurred a few times. This rearrangement joins TRBV6-1 to TRBJ2-7; 7 bases are shared with TRBD2. Germline values: CDR1 MNHNS, CDR2 SASEGT. The trim removed 3 bases at V and 4 bases at J, leaving 6 bases unmatched. CDR3 length equals 14 residues. The DNA for the CDR3 is TGTGCCAGCAGTGAGCAGTGGGGGGGGTACGAGCAGTACTTC. Translated, it gives CASSEQWGGYEQYF.

This clone occurred once. V is TRBV19 and J is TRBJ2-3; 9 bases match TRBD2. The CDR3 is 16 amino acids. J was trimmed by 1 base and V by 4 bases; bases with no gene match: 6. Germline loops: CDR1 LNHDA, CDR2 SQIVND (reference sequence). CDR3 protein: CASSRIAGEGTDTQYF. The CDR3, as DNA: TGTGCCAGTAGTAGAATAGCGGGAGAGGGCACAGATACGCAGTATTTT.

The V and J genes are TRBV6-1 and TRBJ1-6; 9 bases match TRBD1. The germline CDR1 and CDR2 sequences are MNHNS and SASEGT. The length of the CDR3 is 16 residues. V lost 5 bases and J lost 9; bases outside the gene matches: 11. The DNA for the CDR3 is TGTGCCAGCAGTTCCCGACAGGGGGAATATTTTTCACCCCTCCACTTT. Encoded protein: CASSSRQGEYFSPLHF.

This chain joins TRBV2 and TRBJ1-2, with 9 bases fitting TRBD1. Germline CDR1 is SNHLY and CDR2 is FYNNEI. The CDR3 consists of 14 residues. The V segment lost 6 bases and the J segment 2 bases; nucleotides outside the gene matches: 4. For the CDR3, the DNA is TGTGCCAGCAGCACAGGGGGCTCAAACTATGGCTACACCTTC. Translation gives CASSTGGSNYGYTF.

This clone showed up just once. V usage is TRBV20-1 and J usage is TRBJ2-1; 12 nucleotides line up with TRBD2. V shed 2 bases and J 6 bases; nucleotides not matched to a gene: 2. Germline loops: CDR1 DFQATT, CDR2 SNEGSKA (reference sequence). The CDR3 consists of 14 residues. In DNA, the CDR3 is TGCAGTGCTAGACTAGCGGGGGGGCCCAATGAGCAGTTCTTC. This encodes CSARLAGGPNEQFF.

V and J are TRBV19 and TRBJ1-6; no reliable D call. The V and J ends lost 1 base and 1 base respectively, with 5 bases between them. CDR1 and CDR2 (germline): LNHDA, SQIVND (reference sequence). The CDR3 sequence is 15 residues long. CDR3 in DNA: TGTGCCAGTAGTATAGTAGGGTCCTATAATTCACCCCTCCACTTT. This sequence encodes CASSIVGSYNSPLHF.

This clone was found many times. V usage is TRBV6-2 or TRBV6-3 and J usage is TRBJ2-5, with D perhaps TRBD2 (6 bases). The CDR3 loop spans 14 amino acids. Germline V gene lookup returns CDR1 MNHEY and CDR2 SVGEGT. Trimming pared 0 bases from V and 7 bases from J, leaving 12 bases between. Here the CDR3 reads CASSYSYPGGTQYF. The CDR3 DNA reads as TGTGCCAGCAGTTACTCTTACCCCGGGGGGACCCAGTACTTC.

This clone was seen once. J is TRBJ2-7 and V is TRBV20-1, with TRBD2 as a possible D gene (6 bases). This CDR3 contains 15 residues. The germline CDR1 and CDR2 sequences are DFQATT and SNEGSKA (reference sequence). Trimming removed 3 bases from V and 1 base from J, with 16 bases in between. In DNA, the CDR3 is TGCAGTGCTAGTGGTGGGGCTAGCGTTTCCTACGAGCAGTACTTC. This gives the protein CSASGGASVSYEQYF.

This sequence joins TRBV27 and TRBJ2-1; D remains ambiguous. CDR1 is MNHEY and CDR2 is SMNVEV in the germline V gene (reference sequence). The CDR3 totals 11 residues. V dropped 6 bases and J dropped 4 bases, with 4 bases sitting between them. The CDR3 here is CASSQYNEQFF. The CDR3 DNA reads as TGTGCCAGCAGCCAATACAATGAGCAGTTCTTC.

This clone has just a few counts. A read error is likely, as this CDR3 ends without the conserved phenylalanine or tryptophan. The limits of the CDR3 on the DNA are not certain, so only TCRdb's listed CDR3 is given. This chain uses TRBV27 with TRBJ2-2; TRBD2 is the table's D call and was not checked against the DNA. Inclusive of both ends, the CDR3 amounts to 14 amino acids. The germline gives CDR1 MNHEY, CDR2 SMNVEV (reference sequence). The CDR3 loop reads CASSFGRRTGELFY.

This clone was seen a handful of times. The chain combines TRBV6-2 or TRBV6-3 with TRBJ2-2; perhaps TRBD2 as D (5 bases). The V end was cut by 2 bases, the J end by 5 bases, with 12 bases between. This CDR3 is 15 amino acids long. Germline values: CDR1 MNHEY, CDR2 SVGEGT. CDR3 nucleotides: TGTGCCAGCAGTTACCTCGGCGGACTGACCGGGGAGCTGTTTTTT. This encodes CASSYLGGLTGELFF.

This clone is labeled medium-sized. The chain recombines TRBV19 with TRBJ1-1, with D unclear. The V end was cut by 5 bases, the J end by 2 bases, with 12 bases between. This CDR3 is built from 14 residues. The V gene's germline CDR1 is LNHDA and CDR2 SQIVND (reference sequence). In DNA form, the CDR3 reads TGTGCCAGTAGTCAGCGGGGAGCAAACACTGAAGCTTTCTTT. Amino acids: CASSQRGANTEAFF.

By proportion, this clone is medium-sized. J is TRBJ2-2 and V is TRBV7-2; 9 bases map to TRBD2. The CDR3 has 14 residues. Trimming took 5 bases from V and 8 from J; bases not matched to a gene: 6. Per the germline V gene, CDR1 is SGHTA and CDR2 is FQGNSA. For the CDR3, the DNA is TGTGCCAGCAGCATCCCAGCGGGAGGTGGGGAGCTGTTTTTT. Protein sequence: CASSIPAGGGELFF.

This clone was detected once. The chain is built from TRBV7-3 and TRBJ1-3; weak D call: TRBD1 (5 bases). CDR3 size: 14 residues. Germline V gives CDR1 SGHTA, CDR2 FQGTGA. The germline V and J ends were trimmed by 5 bases and 2 bases, with 10 bases remaining between them. The CDR3 here is CASSAGTPGNTIYF. The CDR3 DNA sequence: TGTGCCAGCAGCGCCGGGACCCCTGGAAACACCATATATTTT.

The V call is TRBV11-1, the J call TRBJ2-3; 7 positions match TRBD1. The CDR3 runs to 15 residues. V shed 5 bases and J 1 base; nucleotides not matched to a gene: 6. Germline V gene sequence: CDR1 SGHAT, CDR2 FQDESV (reference sequence). DNA of the CDR3: TGTGCCAGCAGCGGCAGGGGGTTTCGCACAGATACGCAGTATTTT. It is translated as CASSGRGFRTDTQYF.

This clone has ten or more counts. The chain links TRBV4-2 to TRBJ1-6; D gene uncertain. The germline gives CDR1 LGHNA, CDR2 YNFKEQ. The CDR3 is 16 amino acids. Trimming left V 4 bases short and J 1 base short, with 11 bases between. Here the CDR3 reads CASSPVGESYNSPLHF. In DNA, the CDR3 is TGTGCCAGCAGCCCCGTCGGAGAGTCCTATAATTCACCCCTCCACTTT.

This rearrangement joins TRBV20-1 to TRBJ1-2; 11 bases map to TRBD1. The V gene end was trimmed by 4 bases and the J gene end by 4 bases; junction bases not matched to a gene: 5. This CDR3 has 14 amino acids. Germline CDR1 is DFQATT and CDR2 is SNEGSKA (reference sequence). The CDR3 reads CSANGQGARYGYTF. For the CDR3, the DNA is TGCAGTGCTAATGGACAGGGGGCGCGCTATGGCTACACCTTC.

This chain connects TRBV20-1 to TRBJ2-7; TRBD1 matches at 8 bases. The V segment lost 3 bases and the J segment 1 base; nucleotides outside the gene matches: 5. Germline CDR1 DFQATT, CDR2 SNEGSKA (reference sequence). The CDR3 is 14 amino acids. In DNA, the CDR3 is TGCAGTGCTAGCCGGGACAGGTTATCCTACGAGCAGTACTTC. Translated, it gives CSASRDRLSYEQYF.

The chain uses TRBV6-2 or TRBV6-3 and TRBJ2-7; D unclear. The CDR3 sequence is 15 residues long. The V gene's germline CDR1 is MNHEY and CDR2 SVGEGT. V lost 8 bases to trimming and J lost 2 bases, with 19 bases between them. CDR3 in DNA: TGTGCCAGCTGCTTAATGGCGGATTTGACCTACGAGCAGTACTTC. Translating it yields CASCLMADLTYEQYF.

This clone appeared a few times. The J gene is TRBJ2-2, the V gene TRBV28, with 9 bases lining up with TRBD1. V gave up 7 bases and J gave up 0 bases; unmatched junction bases: 9. Germline V gene lookup returns CDR1 MDHEN and CDR2 SYDVKM. This CDR3 has 17 amino acids. The CDR3 DNA reads as TGTGCCAGCACCCGAGACGGGACAGGGACGAACACCGGGGAGCTGTTTTTT. Its protein is CASTRDGTGTNTGELFF.

This clone was seen only a few times. The J gene is TRBJ1-2, the V gene TRBV10-3, with 8 bases fitting TRBD1. With 8 bases clipped from V and 7 bases from J, the junction kept 6 bases outside the gene matches. CDR1 is ENHRY and CDR2 is SYGVKD in the germline V gene. The CDR3 contains 12 residues. The CDR3 bases are TGTGCCATCGCAGGGGGCGCGAGTGGCTACACCTTC. This sequence encodes CAIAGGASGYTF.

There are many counts of this clone. The chain joins TRBV6-1 to TRBJ2-4, with TRBD1 matching 7 bases. Germline V gene data show CDR1 as MNHNS and CDR2 as SASEGT. The CDR3 consists of 14 residues. The trim removed 4 bases at V and 9 bases at J, leaving 9 bases unmatched. The CDR3, as DNA: TGTGCCAGCAGTGTCCGGGACAGCGTACGCATTCAGTACTTC. Protein sequence: CASSVRDSVRIQYF.

This clone was counted ten times or more. This chain links TRBV11-2 with TRBJ1-1, with D perhaps TRBD1 (5 bases). Germline V CDR1 and CDR2: SGHAT, FQNNGV. V lost 6 bases to trimming and J lost 6 bases, with 11 bases between them. The CDR3 length is 12 residues. CDR3 amino acids: CASSHLGAEAFF. The CDR3 bases are TGTGCCAGCAGTCATTTGGGGGCTGAAGCTTTCTTT.

V is TRBV5-5 and J is TRBJ1-1; D call uncertain. Germline V gene data show CDR1 as SGHKS and CDR2 as YYEKEE (reference sequence). This CDR3 region has 14 residues. V lost 0 bases to trimming and J lost 4 bases, with 10 bases between them. Here the CDR3 DNA reads TGTGCCAGCAGCTTGGGATGGATCGGCACTGAAGCTTTCTTT. It specifies CASSLGWIGTEAFF. The full variable domain, completed using reference TRBV5-5 and TRBJ1-1, is DAGVTQSPTHLIKTRGQQVTLRCSPISGHKSVSWYQQVLGQGPQFIFQYYEKEERGRGNFPDRFSARQFPNYSSELNVNALLLGDSALYLCASSLGWIGTEAFFGQGTRLTVV.

The chain links TRBV20-1 to TRBJ2-7, with 7 bases lining up with TRBD1. Germline V CDR1 and CDR2: DFQATT, SNEGSKA (reference sequence). J gave up 6 bases and V 0 bases, and 8 bases lay outside the gene matches. The CDR3 has 14 residues. In DNA form, the CDR3 reads TGCAGTGCTAGAGATAGGGGGCCACGGATCGAGCAGTACTTC. It codes for CSARDRGPRIEQYF.

The chain combines TRBV6-2 or TRBV6-3 with TRBJ2-1; 13 bases are shared with TRBD2. This CDR3 contains 17 residues. V shed 4 bases and J 4 bases; nucleotides not matched to a gene: 7. The V gene's germline CDR1 is MNHEY and CDR2 SVGEGT. CDR3 in DNA: TGTGCCAGCAGTTCCGCGACTAGCGGGAGGTGGTACAATGAGCAGTTCTTC. Translation gives CASSSATSGRWYNEQFF.